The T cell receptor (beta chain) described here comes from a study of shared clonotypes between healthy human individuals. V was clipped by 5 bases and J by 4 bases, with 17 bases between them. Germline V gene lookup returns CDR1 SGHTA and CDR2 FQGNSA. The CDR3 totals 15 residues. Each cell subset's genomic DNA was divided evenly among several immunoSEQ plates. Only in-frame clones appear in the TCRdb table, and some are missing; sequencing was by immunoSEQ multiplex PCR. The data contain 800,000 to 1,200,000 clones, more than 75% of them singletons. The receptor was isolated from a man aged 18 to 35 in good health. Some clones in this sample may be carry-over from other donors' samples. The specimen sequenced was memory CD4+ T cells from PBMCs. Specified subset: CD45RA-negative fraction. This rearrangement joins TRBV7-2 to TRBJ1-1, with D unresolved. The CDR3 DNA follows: TGTGCCAGCAGCCCCACGCATGGGGTCGGCACTGAAGCTTTCTTT. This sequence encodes CASSPTHGVGTEAFF.